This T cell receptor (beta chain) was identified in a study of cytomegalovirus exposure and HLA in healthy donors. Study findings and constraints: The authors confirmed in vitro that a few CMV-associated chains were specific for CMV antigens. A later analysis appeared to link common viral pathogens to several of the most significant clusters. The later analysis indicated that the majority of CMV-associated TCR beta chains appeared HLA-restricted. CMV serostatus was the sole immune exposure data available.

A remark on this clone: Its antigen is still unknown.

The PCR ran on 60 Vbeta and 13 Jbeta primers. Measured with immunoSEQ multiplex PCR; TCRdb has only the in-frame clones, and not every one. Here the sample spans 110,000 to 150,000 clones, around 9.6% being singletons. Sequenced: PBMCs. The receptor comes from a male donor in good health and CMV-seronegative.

The CDR3 bases are TGCGCCAGCAGCCAAGATAGAGGGCCAACTGAAGCTTTCTTT. Translated: CASSQDRGPTEAFF. The chain links TRBV4-3 to TRBJ1-1; no reliable D call. The CDR3 spans 14 residues. In germline, CDR1 is LGHNA, CDR2 YSLEER. The germline V and J ends were trimmed by 0 bases and 5 bases, with 10 bases remaining between them.